Listed below are T cell receptor beta chains from one sample, sequenced in a study of post-analysis software for immune sequencing data. TCRdb re-called the PCR reads through MiXCR, storing one row per CDR3 protein. The repertoire has a few hundred thousand distinct CDR3 sequences, roughly 34% of them found once; the top ten carry approximately 5.4%. The sample taken for sequencing was blood. These TCRs come from a girl aged 2-17 years with multiple sclerosis. Both conserved end residues are part of each CDR3. The D gene is left open where the match is weak. Some rows have no size entry. The others give once, few or many, or a class for an expanded clone.

DNA: TGTGCCAGCTCACCACCGTTACAATTGAATGGCTACACCTTC; CDR3: CASSPPLQLNGYTF; D: NA; J: TRBJ1-2; V: TRBV18; size: NA
DNA: TGTGCCATCAGTGGTGCGGGTTCGGGTGGCTATGAGCAGTTCTTC; CDR3: CAISGAGSGGYEQFF; D: NA; J: TRBJ2-1; V: TRBV10-3; size: few
DNA: TGTGCCATCAGTGAGGAGGGACCTGGCTACACCTTC; CDR3: CAISEEGPGYTF; D: NA; J: TRBJ1-2; V: TRBV10-3; size: NA
DNA: TGCAGTGCTAGAGATCGGCTAGCGGGGGGAGAGACCCAGTACTTC; CDR3: CSARDRLAGGETQYF; D: TRBD2; J: TRBJ2-5; V: TRBV20-1; size: few
DNA: TGCGCCAGCAGCCAAGGAGGGGGTGTTTACTATGGCTACACCTTC; CDR3: CASSQGGGVYYGYTF; D: NA; J: TRBJ1-2; V: TRBV4-1; size: NA
DNA: TGCAGCGCGGTGGACAGAGCCCAAAAGGTGTTTTTT; CDR3: CSAVDRAQKVFF; D: NA; J: TRBJ1-4; V: TRBV29-1; size: NA
DNA: TGTGCCAGCAGCCAAGTTGACGGGGAGACCCAGTACTTC; CDR3: CASSQVDGETQYF; D: NA; J: TRBJ2-5; V: TRBV3-1; size: NA
DNA: TGTGCCAGCAGTTACTCACTGGCCTGGGGGTCACGCTATGGCTACACCTTC; CDR3: CASSYSLAWGSRYGYTF; D: NA; J: TRBJ1-2; V: TRBV6-2/TRBV6-3; size: few
DNA: TGTGCCAGCAGCGATGGGACAGCCCAAGAGGCCCAGTACTTC; CDR3: CASSDGTAQEAQYF; D: TRBD1; J: TRBJ2-5; V: TRBV6-6; size: NA
DNA: TGCGCCAGCAGCCAAGAACCCCAGGGAGGATATGAGCAGTACTTC; CDR3: CASSQEPQGGYEQYF; D: NA; J: TRBJ2-4; V: TRBV4-1; size: NA
DNA: TGCAGCGTTGACCCCGACCCCCCTAGCGGGGGGCTCCTCTACAATGAGCAGTTCTTC; CDR3: CSVDPDPPSGGLLYNEQFF; D: TRBD2; J: TRBJ2-1; V: TRBV29-1; size: NA
DNA: TGTGCCACCAGCAATCCAGCGGGGGGCCTAACAGATACGCAGTATTTT; CDR3: CATSNPAGGLTDTQYF; D: TRBD2; J: TRBJ2-3; V: TRBV15; size: few
DNA: TGTGCCAGCAGTGAAGGATATCGGCAGGGGGTAGCCAAAAACATTCAGTACTTC; CDR3: CASSEGYRQGVAKNIQYF; D: TRBD1; J: TRBJ2-4; V: TRBV6-1; size: few
DNA: TGCAGCGTTGCCATTACGGGGGGGCAGTACTTC; CDR3: CSVAITGGQYF; D: TRBD2; J: TRBJ2-5; V: TRBV29-1; size: NA
DNA: TGCAGCGTGGGGGTTAGCGGAGATACGCAGTATTTT; CDR3: CSVGVSGDTQYF; D: NA; J: TRBJ2-3; V: TRBV29-1; size: few
DNA: TGTGCCAGCAGGTATCAACCGAATGAAAAACTGTTTTTT; CDR3: CASRYQPNEKLFF; D: NA; J: TRBJ1-4; V: TRBV6-5; size: once
DNA: TGTGCCAGCAGTTTAGATCCAGGGGGGGGTGGTGAAGCTTTCTTT; CDR3: CASSLDPGGGGEAFF; D: TRBD1; J: TRBJ1-1; V: TRBV12-3/TRBV12-4; size: NA
DNA: TGTGCCAGCAGCCAATCCCTGAACAGGGGGAGAAATCAGCCCCAGCATTTT; CDR3: CASSQSLNRGRNQPQHF; D: TRBD1; J: TRBJ1-5; V: TRBV6-6; size: few
DNA: TGTGCCACCGGACTAGCGGGGGTTGCAGATACGCAGTATTTT; CDR3: CATGLAGVADTQYF; D: TRBD2; J: TRBJ2-3; V: TRBV10-3; size: few
DNA: TGTGCCAGCTCACCACAGCCCATTGATCCGAATGGCTACACCTTC; CDR3: CASSPQPIDPNGYTF; D: NA; J: TRBJ1-2; V: TRBV18; size: few
DNA: TGTGCCAACAGCATGGACACTGTCCTCTATGGCTACACCTTC; CDR3: CANSMDTVLYGYTF; D: NA; J: TRBJ1-2; V: TRBV5-5; size: once
DNA: TGTGCCAGCAGCTCCGAGCTCGGGGTGTACACCGAAGCTTTCTTT; CDR3: CASSSELGVYTEAFF; D: NA; J: TRBJ1-1; V: TRBV7-9; size: few
DNA: TGTGCCAGCGGGCAGGGGGCCCCCCTTAACACTGAAGCTTTCTTT; CDR3: CASGQGAPLNTEAFF; D: TRBD1; J: TRBJ1-1; V: TRBV7-9; size: few
DNA: TGTGCCACCAGCACACCCCCGGGGGGACCCTACAATGAGCAGTTCTTC; CDR3: CATSTPPGGPYNEQFF; D: TRBD2; J: TRBJ2-1; V: TRBV15; size: NA
DNA: TGTGCCAGCAGTCCACGCCACCCTGGGACAGCGACGGAAAAACTGTTTTTT; CDR3: CASSPRHPGTATEKLFF; D: TRBD1; J: TRBJ1-4; V: TRBV6-6; size: NA
DNA: TGTGCCACCAGTGATTTGCCTTCAGGGGGAGGCACAGATACGCAGTATTTT; CDR3: CATSDLPSGGGTDTQYF; D: TRBD1; J: TRBJ2-3; V: TRBV24-1; size: NA
DNA: TGTGCCATCAGGGAGTCCCCTCTCTATGGCTACACCTTC; CDR3: CAIRESPLYGYTF; D: NA; J: TRBJ1-2; V: TRBV10-3; size: NA
DNA: TGTGCCAGCAGCCAATTCTCCGGGACAGGGTATCGGTCCTACGAGCAGTACTTC; CDR3: CASSQFSGTGYRSYEQYF; D: TRBD1; J: TRBJ2-7; V: TRBV14; size: many
DNA: TGTGCCAGCAGCCTAAGGGGCGCGGGGGGAGAGACCCAGTACTTC; CDR3: CASSLRGAGGETQYF; D: TRBD2; J: TRBJ2-5; V: TRBV4-2; size: NA
DNA: TGTGCCAGCAGCCCGCGGACTAGCGGGGCCCAAGAGACCCAGTACTTC; CDR3: CASSPRTSGAQETQYF; D: TRBD2; J: TRBJ2-5; V: TRBV9; size: many
DNA: TGCAGTGCTCCCCTGAGCCGGACAGGGGACCCCTATGGCTACACCTTC; CDR3: CSAPLSRTGDPYGYTF; D: TRBD1; J: TRBJ1-2; V: TRBV20-1; size: NA
DNA: TGTGCCAGCGGGCGTTACGAGCAGTACTTC; CDR3: CASGRYEQYF; D: NA; J: TRBJ2-7; V: TRBV6-5; size: few
DNA: TGTGCCAGCAGCCAACTTAATAATGAGCAGTTCTTC; CDR3: CASSQLNNEQFF; D: NA; J: TRBJ2-1; V: TRBV4-2; size: NA
DNA: TGCGCCAGCAGCGACCAGGGACGCGTCCGGGGCACCGGGGAGCTGTTTTTT; CDR3: CASSDQGRVRGTGELFF; D: NA; J: TRBJ2-2; V: TRBV4-1; size: NA
DNA: TGCAGCGTGAGGACAGGGGCTGATACGCAGTATTTT; CDR3: CSVRTGADTQYF; D: TRBD1; J: TRBJ2-3; V: TRBV29-1; size: many
DNA: TGTGCCAGCAGCGAGGATGGTGAGACAGGGGGGAACACTGAAGCTTTCTTT; CDR3: CASSEDGETGGNTEAFF; D: TRBD1; J: TRBJ1-1; V: TRBV5-5; size: many
DNA: TGTGCCATCAGTGAACAGAGGTACCAAGAGACCCAGTACTTC; CDR3: CAISEQRYQETQYF; D: NA; J: TRBJ2-5; V: TRBV10-3; size: few
DNA: TGTGCCACCAGTGTCACCGATCCAGGTAGGGGTCGGCAGCCCCAGCATTTT; CDR3: CATSVTDPGRGRQPQHF; D: NA; J: TRBJ1-5; V: TRBV24-1; size: once
DNA: TGCAGTGCTTTGGGACACCAGAACACTGAAGCTTTCTTT; CDR3: CSALGHQNTEAFF; D: NA; J: TRBJ1-1; V: TRBV20-1; size: few
DNA: TGCAGCGTTGTCGGTTTGGGAGGACAGGGGACCTACAATGAGCAGTTCTTC; CDR3: CSVVGLGGQGTYNEQFF; D: TRBD1; J: TRBJ2-1; V: TRBV29-1; size: few
DNA: TGCAGTGCTAGTGGGACAACGACGGTCTACGAGCAGTACTTC; CDR3: CSASGTTTVYEQYF; D: NA; J: TRBJ2-7; V: TRBV20-1; size: NA
DNA: TGTGCCAGCAGCCCCTTGCGGCCAGGACACAATGAGCAGTTCTTC; CDR3: CASSPLRPGHNEQFF; D: NA; J: TRBJ2-1; V: TRBV11-2; size: NA
DNA: TGTGCCAGCAGCTTAGGCGGACTAGCTTCGGAGACCCAGTACTTC; CDR3: CASSLGGLASETQYF; D: TRBD2; J: TRBJ2-5; V: TRBV7-2; size: many
DNA: TGCAGCGCCCTTAGAAGGGAGGGACAGGAATACAATGAGCAGTTCTTC; CDR3: CSALRREGQEYNEQFF; D: NA; J: TRBJ2-1; V: TRBV29-1; size: many
DNA: TGTGCCACGTCTACTAGTGGGTTCTACGATGAGCAGTTCTTC; CDR3: CATSTSGFYDEQFF; D: NA; J: TRBJ2-1; V: TRBV2; size: NA
DNA: TGCAGTGCCACGGCAGATATCACAGATACGCAGTATTTT; CDR3: CSATADITDTQYF; D: NA; J: TRBJ2-3; V: TRBV20-1; size: many
DNA: TGCAGCGTTGGCCAGGGGGAAGAGACCCAGTACTTC; CDR3: CSVGQGEETQYF; D: TRBD1; J: TRBJ2-5; V: TRBV29-1; size: many
DNA: TGTGCCAGCAGCATCGGACAGTCCACAGATACGCAGTATTTT; CDR3: CASSIGQSTDTQYF; D: NA; J: TRBJ2-3; V: TRBV7-8; size: many
DNA: TGCAGTGCTCGCACCTTTGGGTCCGCCAATTCACCCCTCCACTTT; CDR3: CSARTFGSANSPLHF; D: NA; J: TRBJ1-6; V: TRBV20-1; size: NA
DNA: TGCAGCGTTGATGACGGGGGAGCTTTCTTT; CDR3: CSVDDGGAFF; D: NA; J: TRBJ1-1; V: TRBV29-1; size: few
DNA: TGTGCCAGCAGTCTTGGGGGGGCCCCTGAAGCTTTCTTT; CDR3: CASSLGGAPEAFF; D: NA; J: TRBJ1-1; V: TRBV7-9; size: NA